The clone carrying this T cell receptor beta chain was seen more than once but under ten times. Its cognate antigen is unknown. Findings of the study overall: Whole repertoires were not studied in the larger cohort, only one V-J beta rearrangement.

MiXCR, applied by TCRdb to the 5' RACE reads, yields one record per CDR3 protein. The data contain 35,000 to 50,000 distinct CDR3 sequences, 25% to 35% of them singletons. The sequence was obtained from a female donor with breast cancer. Sequencing used memory CD4+ T cells sorted from a lymph node. Regarding subset: memory CD4+ T cells, CD4+CD45RO+CD25-.

The CDR3 sequence is CATSLDKSGTGQYF. The CDR3 coding sequence is TGTGCCACCAGCCTAGATAAGTCGGGGACAGGGCAGTATTTT. V usage is TRBV15 and J usage is TRBJ2-3, with 8 nucleotides matching TRBD1. Germline values: CDR1 LNHNV, CDR2 YYDKDF (reference sequence). CDR3 length: 14 amino acids. With V trimmed by 5 bases and J by 11 bases, 12 bases remained unmatched.